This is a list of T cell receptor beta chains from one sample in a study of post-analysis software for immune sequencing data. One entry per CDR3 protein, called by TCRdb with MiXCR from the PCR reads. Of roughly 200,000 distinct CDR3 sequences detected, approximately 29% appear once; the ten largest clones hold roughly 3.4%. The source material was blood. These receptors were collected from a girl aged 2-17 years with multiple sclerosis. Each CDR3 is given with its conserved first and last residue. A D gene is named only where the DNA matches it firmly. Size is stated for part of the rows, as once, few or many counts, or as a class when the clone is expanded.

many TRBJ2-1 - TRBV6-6 TGTGCCAGCAGTTACGACAACCCGAGCTCCTACAATGAGCAGTTCTTC CASSYDNPSSYNEQFF
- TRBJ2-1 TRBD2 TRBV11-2 TGTGCCAGCAGCTTAGAAGTGCTAGCGGGGGGGCCACGGCAGTTCTTC CASSLEVLAGGPRQFF
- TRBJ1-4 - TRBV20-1 TGCAGTGCTAGAGACAGGGAAAAACTGTTTTTT CSARDREKLFF
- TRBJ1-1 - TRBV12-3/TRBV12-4 TGTGCCAGCAGCCCTGACACTGAAGCTTTCTTT CASSPDTEAFF
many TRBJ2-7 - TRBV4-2 TGTGCCAGCAGCCAAGAGTCGGTAGGTTCCTTGTCCTACGAGCAGTACTTC CASSQESVGSLSYEQYF
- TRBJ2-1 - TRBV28 TGTGCCGGCAAGAGGGGATTGGCCTTCGCTGAGCAGTTCTTC CAGKRGLAFAEQFF
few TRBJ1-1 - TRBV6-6 TGTGCCAGCAGACGGGGACGGATGAACACTGAAGCTTTCTTT CASRRGRMNTEAFF
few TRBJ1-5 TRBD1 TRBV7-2 TGTGCCAGCAGTGGACAGGGTGCATTAAGTCAGCCCCAGCATTTT CASSGQGALSQPQHF
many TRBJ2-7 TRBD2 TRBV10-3 TGTGCCATCAGTGAGTCAGTACTAGCGGAGCAGTACTTC CAISESVLAEQYF
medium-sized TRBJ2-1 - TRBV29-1 TGCAGCGTTGAAGATCTGGAGGACAATGAGCAGTTCTTC CSVEDLEDNEQFF
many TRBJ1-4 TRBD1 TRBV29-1 TGCAGCGTTCGGGACAGGGGGAAGGAAAAACTGTTTTTT CSVRDRGKEKLFF
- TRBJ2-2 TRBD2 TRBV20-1 TGCAGTGCTGGGGTTGGGACTAGCGGGAGAACCGGGGAGCTGTTTTTT CSAGVGTSGRTGELFF
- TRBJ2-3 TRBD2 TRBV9 TGTGCCAGCAGCGTAGGGCGACTAGCGATGGGAGATACGCAGTATTTT CASSVGRLAMGDTQYF
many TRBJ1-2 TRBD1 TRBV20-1 TGCAGTGCTAGGGTACATCAGGGGGCTCGTGGCTACACCTTC CSARVHQGARGYTF
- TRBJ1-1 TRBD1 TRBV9 TGTGCCAGCAGCGGACAGGGTTTAGACACTGAAGCTTTCTTT CASSGQGLDTEAFF
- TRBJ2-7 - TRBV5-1 TGCGCCAGCAGCGTACTCGGTCAGATGGGGAATGAGCAGTACTTC CASSVLGQMGNEQYF
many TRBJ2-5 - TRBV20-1 TGCAGTGCTAGAGATCCCCGGCGGGACCAAGAGACCCAGTACTTC CSARDPRRDQETQYF